The next 25 T cell receptor beta chains were all read from a single sample in a study of PD-L1 blockade in urothelial cancer (dated by TCRdb to about 2017). Reading the label with the study, this specimen's time point is: pretreatment peripheral blood. The library was made by the immunoSEQ multiplex PCR assay. Drawn from immuneACCESS, this table holds only the in-frame rearrangements with V and J called that TCRdb kept. Clones are partly lost; checked studies trace under half to an unresolved V gene and leave the rest unexplained. This sample gives 43,000 or so clones in total; around 80% of them show up just once. The leading ten clones occupy about 16% of the sample. The sequencing here drew on PBMCs, taken around atezolizumab (anti-PD-L1) treatment. The receptors here all came from a man in his fifties or sixties with urothelial cancer.

This clone has only a few counts. The chain recombines TRBV18 with TRBJ2-3; 10 nucleotides match TRBD2. Trimming at V came to 2 bases and at J to 1 base, leaving 3 bases not matched to a gene. CDR1 KGHSH and CDR2 LQKENI come from the germline V gene. There are 16 residues in the CDR3. The CDR3 DNA reads TGTGCCAGCTCACCATTTAGCGGGGGGCGCACAGATACGCAGTATTTT. The encoded protein is CASSPFSGGRTDTQYF.

This chain connects TRBV28 to TRBJ1-5; TRBD1 might be the D (6 bases). Germline CDR1 and CDR2: MDHEN and SYDVKM. V lost 3 bases and J lost 10, with 13 bases in between. The CDR3 contains 13 residues. The CDR3: CASSFLGAKPQHF. The CDR3 DNA sequence: TGTGCCAGCAGTTTTTTGGGGGCGAAACCCCAGCATTTT.

This clone was seen a handful of times. The rearrangement uses TRBV28 and TRBJ1-1, with D unclear. The CDR3 contains 16 residues. Germline V gives CDR1 MDHEN, CDR2 SYDVKM. Trimming removed 6 bases at V and 1 base at J, with 18 bases between. In nucleotides, the CDR3 is TGTGCCAGCAGCCTCACCGGTTTTGGTTCGAACACTGAAGCTTTCTTT. Protein product: CASSLTGFGSNTEAFF.

The rearrangement links TRBV14 to TRBJ2-7, with D possibly TRBD2 on 5 matching bases. Trimming left V 4 bases short and J 9 bases short, with 13 bases between. Germline loops: CDR1 SGHDN, CDR2 FVKESK. The CDR3 length is 12 residues. The CDR3 coding sequence is TGTGCCAGCAGCCTACTAGGATCCGGGCAGTACTTC. Translating gives CASSLLGSGQYF. Full variable domain (remainder filled in from reference TRBV14 and TRBJ2-7): EAGVTQFPSHSVIEKGQTVTLRCDPISGHDNLYWYRRVMGKEIKFLLHFVKESKQDESGMPNNRFLAERTGGTYSTLKVQPAELEDSGVYFCASSLLGSGQYFGPGTRLTVT.

This clone was counted only a few times. The chain employs TRBV5-1 and TRBJ1-5; no firm D call. Trimming left V 0 bases short and J 5 bases short, with 9 bases between. The germline V gene has CDR1 SGHRS and CDR2 YFSETQ. The CDR3 is 14 residues long. The CDR3 DNA sequence: TGCGCCAGCAGCTTGGGAGGAATTGATCAGCCCCAGCATTTT. This sequence encodes CASSLGGIDQPQHF.

This chain joins TRBV20-1 and TRBJ1-1, with D possibly TRBD1 on 5 matching bases. Germline V gives CDR1 DFQATT, CDR2 SNEGSKA (reference sequence). CDR3 size: 10 residues. V was cut by 6 bases and J by 8 bases, with 10 bases left in between. Written as DNA, the CDR3 is TGCAGTGCCCCCCGACAGGAAGCTTTCTTT. This gives the protein CSAPRQEAFF.

The CDR3 sequence is CASSQDLLSGDSSYEQYF. The CDR3 DNA reads TGTGCCAGCAGCCAAGATCTGTTATCAGGGGACAGCTCCTACGAGCAGTACTTC. This chain joins TRBV4-2 and TRBJ2-7; 7 nucleotides align to TRBD1. The CDR3 runs 18 residues. Trimming cost V 0 bases and J 0 bases; bases outside gene matches: 11. Germline loops: CDR1 LGHNA, CDR2 YNFKEQ.

The sample holds a few counts of this clone. This chain uses TRBV30 with TRBJ2-7, with TRBD2 as a possible D gene (6 bases). V was pared by 0 bases and J by 2 bases, with 23 bases between. There are 18 residues in the CDR3. Germline V gene lookup returns CDR1 GTSNPN and CDR2 SVGIG (reference sequence). The DNA for the CDR3 is TGTGCCTGGAGTGTATGGGGGGTATCGGTGGGAAGGACCTACGAGCAGTACTTC. It yields the protein CAWSVWGVSVGRTYEQYF.

The chain combines TRBV18 with TRBJ1-5; D not certain. This CDR3 has 14 amino acids. The germline gives CDR1 KGHSH, CDR2 LQKENI. Trimming took off 4 bases at V and 1 base at J, with 8 bases between the two ends. The DNA of the CDR3 is TGTGCCAGCTCACGAGGAGGAAGCAATCAGCCCCAGCATTTT. It is translated as CASSRGGSNQPQHF.

This clone came up once. The chain is built from TRBV30 and TRBJ2-1; TRBD2 matches 8 bases. Germline lookup yields CDR1 GTSNPN and CDR2 SVGIG (reference sequence). Trimming removed 3 bases from V and 7 bases from J; junction bases left unmatched: 11. The CDR3 is 15 residues long. The CDR3 loop is CAWRGLVGAKNEQFF. The CDR3 nucleotides read TGTGCCTGGAGGGGACTAGTCGGAGCAAAAAATGAGCAGTTCTTC.

The genes are TRBV29-1 and TRBJ2-2; 7 bases align to TRBD2. CDR3 length equals 14 residues. The junction had 5 bases not matched to a gene; V was cut back by 7 bases and J by 0 bases. CDR1 is SQVTM, CDR2 ANQGSEA, per germline. This CDR3 reads CSGSGGPNTGELFF. The CDR3 bases are TGCAGCGGTTCGGGAGGACCGAACACCGGGGAGCTGTTTTTT.

The table lists this clone with a count of one. This chain uses TRBV5-6 with TRBJ2-3; 7 positions agree with TRBD2. V shed 3 bases and J 2 bases; nucleotides not matched to a gene: 9. The CDR3 extends over 16 amino acids. CDR1 and CDR2 (germline): SGHDT, YYEEEE. The CDR3 DNA follows: TGTGCCAGCAGCTGGGGGGGGGTAGGGAACACAGATACGCAGTATTTT. The encoded protein is CASSWGGVGNTDTQYF.

This chain uses TRBV21-1 with TRBJ2-5; the table calls TRBD2, which could not be checked here. TRBV21-1 is a pseudogene segment. The CDR3 loop spans 15 amino acids. CDR3 in amino acids: CASSKARLREETQYF. CDR3 coding DNA: TGTGCCAGCAGCAAAGCAAGACTGCGGGAAGAGACCCAGTACTTC.

This rearrangement joins TRBV5-6 to TRBJ2-1; 7 bases align to TRBD1. This CDR3 region has 12 residues. CDR1 SGHDT and CDR2 YYEEEE come from the germline V gene. The V gene end was trimmed by 6 bases and the J gene end by 8 bases; junction bases not matched to a gene: 5. The CDR3 here is CASTRDSHEQFF. The CDR3 coding sequence is TGTGCCAGCACCCGGGACAGTCATGAGCAGTTCTTC. Together with reference TRBV5-6 and TRBJ2-1, the CDR3 gives the full variable domain: DAGVTQSPTHLIKTRGQQVTLRCSPKSGHDTVSWYQQALGQGPQFIFQYYEEEERQRGNFPDRFSGHQFPNYSSELNVNALLLGDSALYLCASTRDSHEQFFGPGTRLTVL.

The genes are TRBV6-1 and TRBJ1-4; tentatively, D is TRBD1 (6 bases). Looked up from germline, CDR1 is MNHNS and CDR2 is SASEGT. Between the trimmed V and J ends, which lost 2 bases and 10 bases, there was a span of 14 bases. The CDR3 covers 14 residues. CDR3 sequence: CASSERGGWGKLFF. The CDR3, as DNA: TGTGCCAGCAGTGAAAGGGGGGGCTGGGGAAAACTGTTTTTT.

V gene TRBV7-2 combines with J gene TRBJ1-5; D is unresolved. CDR3 size: 15 residues. Germline values: CDR1 SGHTA, CDR2 FQGNSA. The germline V and J ends were trimmed by 5 bases and 0 bases, with 11 bases remaining between them. In nucleotides, the CDR3 is TGTGCCAGCAGCCACGCCGCCTATAGCAATCAGCCCCAGCATTTT. It encodes CASSHAAYSNQPQHF.

The chain couples TRBV9 to TRBJ2-3, with TRBD2 matching 7 bases. This CDR3 has 18 residues. V gave up 0 bases and J gave up 3 bases; unmatched junction bases: 13. The germline CDR1 and CDR2 sequences are SGDLS and YYNGEE. CDR3 in DNA: TGTGCCAGCAGCGTAGGGGTTAGGGGAGCGGGAACGACAGATACGCAGTATTTT. The encoded protein is CASSVGVRGAGTTDTQYF. The entire variable domain, with the rest obtained from reference TRBV9 and TRBJ2-3, is as follows: DSGVTQTPKHLITATGQRVTLRCSPRSGDLSVYWYQQSLDQGLQFLIQYYNGEERAKGNILERFSAQQFPDLHSELNLSSLELGDSALYFCASSVGVRGAGTTDTQYFGPGTRLTVL.

The DNA of the CDR3 is TGTGCCAGCAGTTTATTTAGCGGGGGGGCGGGGGAGACCCAGTACTTC. Its protein is CASSLFSGGAGETQYF. The V and J genes are TRBV28 and TRBJ2-5, with 11 bases fitting TRBD2. Per germline, CDR1 MDHEN and CDR2 SYDVKM. This CDR3 region has 16 residues. V lost 1 base to trimming and J lost 5 bases; unmatched junction nucleotides: 6.

The V gene is TRBV11-2, the J gene TRBJ1-5; TRBD1 is a possible D gene (5 bases). V was trimmed by 0 bases and J by 7 bases, leaving 7 bases between them. Germline-derived CDR1 and CDR2 are SGHAT and FQNNGV. The CDR3 runs 13 residues. CDR3 sequence (DNA): TGTGCCAGCAGCTTAGACAGGGCCCAGCCCCAGCATTTT. The encoded protein is CASSLDRAQPQHF. Using reference TRBV11-2 and TRBJ1-5 for the parts outside the CDR3, the full variable domain is EAGVAQSPRYKIIEKRQSVAFWCNPISGHATLYWYQQILGQGPKLLIQFQNNGVVDDSQLPKDRFSAERLKGVDSTLKIQPAKLEDSAVYLCASSLDRAQPQHFGDGTRLSIL.

The V call is TRBV28, the J call TRBJ2-1; D may be TRBD2 (6 bases). CDR1 and CDR2 (germline): MDHEN, SYDVKM. The CDR3 sequence is 15 residues long. Deletions cut 3 bases from V and 2 bases from J, with 11 bases between. The CDR3 coding sequence is TGTGCCAGCAGTTTGGGGGGAGAGACCTACAATGAGCAGTTCTTC. It codes for CASSLGGETYNEQFF.

The genes are TRBV4-3 and TRBJ2-1, with 10 bases lining up with TRBD2. The CDR3 runs to 15 residues. Trimming at V came to 4 bases and at J to 6 bases, leaving 6 bases not matched to a gene. From germline, CDR1 is LGHNA and CDR2 YSLEER. In nucleotides, the CDR3 is TGCGCCAGCAGCCGGGGAGCGGGAGGGGGCAATGAGCAGTTCTTC. It specifies CASSRGAGGGNEQFF.

This chain uses TRBV5-1 with TRBJ2-7; 9 bases are a match to TRBD1. V was pared by 4 bases and J by 12 bases, with 8 bases of the junction left unmatched. Germline V lookup: CDR1 SGHRS, CDR2 YFSETQ. The CDR3 runs to 12 residues. In DNA form, the CDR3 reads TGCGCCAGCAGCGGGGACAGGGATAGGCGGTACTTC. Translation gives CASSGDRDRRYF. The full variable domain, completed using reference TRBV5-1 and TRBJ2-7, is KAGVTQTPRYLIKTRGQQVTLSCSPISGHRSVSWYQQTPGQGLQFLFEYFSETQRNKGNFPGRFSGRQFSNSRSEMNVSTLELGDSALYLCASSGDRDRRYFGPGTRLTVT.

The rearrangement links TRBV28 to TRBJ2-1; TRBD2 matches at 10 bases. The CDR3 contains 15 residues. CDR1 and CDR2 (germline): MDHEN, SYDVKM. V gave up 8 bases and J gave up 9 bases; unmatched junction bases: 13. The DNA of the CDR3 is TGTGCCAGCCCCCCCCTAGCGGGAGCTCATAGTGAGCAGTTCTTC. Translation gives CASPPLAGAHSEQFF.

Only one count was recorded for this clone. The rearrangement uses TRBV28 and TRBJ1-3; D unclear. The ends were cut back, 6 bases at V and 1 base at J, with 13 bases in the middle. Germline values: CDR1 MDHEN, CDR2 SYDVKM. This CDR3 region has 15 residues. CDR3 protein: CASRGGGSSGNTIYF. The CDR3 DNA is TGTGCCAGCAGGGGCGGAGGATCATCTGGAAACACCATATATTTT. The full variable domain, rest sourced from reference TRBV28 and TRBJ1-3, is DVKVTQSSRYLVKRTGEKVFLECVQDMDHENMFWYRQDPGLGLRLIYFSYDVKMKEKGDIPEGYSVSREKKERFSLILESASTNQTSMYLCASRGGGSSGNTIYFGEGSWLTVV.

V usage is TRBV7-9 and J usage is TRBJ1-3; D is unresolved. The V end was cut by 4 bases, the J end by 4 bases, with 5 bases between. The CDR3 runs 12 residues. Per germline, CDR1 SEHNR and CDR2 FQNEAQ (reference sequence). CDR3 nucleotides: TGTGCCAGCAGCTCGGTAGGAAACACCATATATTTT. It translates to CASSSVGNTIYF.